Listed here are 29 T cell receptor beta chains from one sample, sequenced in a study of T-cell memory formation after mild COVID-19. TCRdb reanalysed the 5' RACE reads using MiXCR and keeps one entry per CDR3 protein. The table has around 150,000 distinct CDR3 sequences, about 15% seen once. Sequenced material: PBMCs or a T cell subset sorted from them (not recorded which). The receptor set was obtained from an adult woman who had mild COVID-19 (a few samples of this study predate the infection). Cell type and time point are not known.

This clonotype was detected a few times. The chain employs TRBV12-5 and TRBJ2-7; D is unclear. Germline V CDR1 and CDR2: LGHNT, FRNRAP. V lost 7 bases and J 0 bases, leaving 13 bases between the germline ends. This CDR3 comprises 14 residues. Written as DNA, the CDR3 is TGTGCTAGTGCCCCTTCCTCCGGCTCCTACGAGCAGTACTTC. This sequence encodes CASAPSSGSYEQYF.

This clonotype showed up just a few times. This chain uses TRBV5-1 with TRBJ2-3; D is undetermined. Trimming removed 5 bases from V and 2 bases from J, with 15 bases in between. The CDR3 covers 15 residues. Germline loops: CDR1 SGHRS, CDR2 YFSETQ. The CDR3 protein is CASSSSVRVTDTQYF. DNA of the CDR3: TGCGCCAGCAGTAGCTCCGTTCGGGTCACAGATACGCAGTATTTT.

The chain carries TRBV7-8 and TRBJ2-1, with D hard to call. The CDR3 sequence is 17 residues long. CDR1 and CDR2 from the germline V gene are SGHVS and FQNEAQ. V dropped 6 bases and J dropped 0 bases, with 18 bases sitting between them. CDR3 DNA sequence: TGTGCCAGCAGGCAGACTTGGAACACCAGCTCCTACAATGAGCAGTTCTTC. Translated, it gives CASRQTWNTSSYNEQFF. Full variable domain (remainder filled in from reference TRBV7-8 and TRBJ2-1): GAGVSQSPRYKVAKRGQDVALRCDPISGHVSLFWYQQALGQGPEFLTYFQNEAQLDKSGLPSDRFFAERPEGSVSTLKIQRTQQEDSAVYLCASRQTWNTSSYNEQFFGPGTRLTVL.

This clonotype was counted a few times. V usage is TRBV18 and J usage is TRBJ2-1; D not resolved. The V end was cut by 6 bases, the J end by 6 bases, with 6 bases between. The CDR3 extends over 11 amino acids. Germline CDR1 reads KGHSH; CDR2 reads LQKENI. CDR3 protein: CASSRTNEQFF. The CDR3 DNA follows: TGTGCCAGCTCCCGGACCAATGAGCAGTTCTTC. Drawing the rest from reference TRBV18 and TRBJ2-1, the complete variable domain is NAGVMQNPRHLVRRRGQEARLRCSPMKGHSHVYWYRQLPEEGLKFMVYLQKENIIDESGMPKERFSAEFPKEGPSILRIQQVVRGDSAAYFCASSRTNEQFFGPGTRLTVL.

This clonotype was seen repeatedly, ten times or more. The V and J genes are TRBV5-1 and TRBJ2-1; D is undetermined. This CDR3 comprises 15 residues. Trimming took 0 bases from V and 0 from J, leaving 7 bases between them. Germline V gene sequence: CDR1 SGHRS, CDR2 YFSETQ. The chain's CDR3 is CASSLDGSSYNEQFF. In nucleotides, the CDR3 is TGCGCCAGCAGCTTGGATGGTAGCTCCTACAATGAGCAGTTCTTC.

In its sample, this clonotype was seen many times. CDR3 in amino acids: CSGGTGSTYNEQFF. Here the CDR3 DNA reads TGCAGCGGGGGGACAGGGAGTACCTACAATGAGCAGTTCTTC. J is TRBJ2-1 and V is TRBV29-1, with TRBD1 matching 9 bases. This CDR3 region has 14 residues. Trimming removed 7 bases from V and 2 bases from J; junction bases left unmatched: 6. Germline CDR1 is SQVTM and CDR2 is ANQGSEA.

CDR3 in DNA: TGTGCCAGCAGCACAGCTCTGAACACTGAAGCTTTCTTT. It yields the protein CASSTALNTEAFF. The V gene is TRBV2, the J gene TRBJ1-1; D remains unclear. V was trimmed by 6 bases and J by 0 bases, leaving 8 bases between them. The CDR3 consists of 13 residues. Germline V gene sequence: CDR1 SNHLY, CDR2 FYNNEI.

This clonotype was observed a few times. The chain is built from TRBV5-5 and TRBJ2-2; a possible D gene is TRBD1 (6 bases). Germline V gene lookup returns CDR1 SGHKS and CDR2 YYEKEE (reference sequence). The CDR3 consists of 14 residues. Trimming pared 4 bases from V and 5 bases from J, leaving 12 bases between. Written as DNA, the CDR3 is TGTGCCAGCAGCGACGGACAGACGACCGGGGAGCTGTTTTTT. Residues: CASSDGQTTGELFF.

This chain links TRBV10-3 with TRBJ1-2, with 7 bases lining up with TRBD1. V was pared by 3 bases and J by 7 bases, with 8 bases of the junction left unmatched. CDR1 is ENHRY and CDR2 is SYGVKD in the germline V gene. This CDR3 spans 14 amino acids. The CDR3, as DNA: TGTGCCATCAGTGAACCCGACAGGGCCGGTGGCTACACCTTC. Translation: CAISEPDRAGGYTF.

This clonotype was detected only a few times. The chain carries TRBV7-6 and TRBJ1-1; 10 bases are shared with TRBD1. Per the germline V gene, CDR1 is SGHVS and CDR2 is FNYEAQ. J was trimmed by 6 bases and V by 2 bases; bases with no gene match: 9. The CDR3 runs 16 residues. CDR3 residues: CASSLLPEGQGSEAFF. CDR3 DNA sequence: TGTGCCAGCAGCTTATTGCCTGAGGGACAGGGGTCTGAAGCTTTCTTT. The whole variable domain, remainder taken from reference TRBV7-6 and TRBJ1-1, is GAGVSQSPRYKVTKRGQDVALRCDPISGHVSLYWYRQALGQGPEFLTYFNYEAQQDKSGLPNDRFSAERPEGSISTLTIQRTEQRDSAMYRCASSLLPEGQGSEAFFGQGTRLTVV.

This clonotype was detected only a few times. This chain connects TRBV5-5 to TRBJ1-6, with D hard to call. Germline assignment: CDR1 SGHKS and CDR2 YYEKEE (reference sequence). The germline V and J ends were trimmed by 4 bases and 14 bases, with 13 bases remaining between them. The CDR3 extends over 12 amino acids. CDR3 sequence: CASSLDDSALHF. The CDR3 bases are TGTGCCAGCAGCCTCGACGACTCAGCCCTCCACTTT.

The rearrangement links TRBV3-1 to TRBJ2-7, with D perhaps TRBD2 (6 bases). This CDR3 contains 14 residues. Trimming pared 4 bases from V and 3 bases from J, leaving 13 bases between. Germline V CDR1 and CDR2: LGHDT, YNNKEL (reference sequence). This CDR3 is CASSPGGAGYEQYF. The CDR3 coding sequence is TGTGCCAGCAGCCCAGGCGGGGCGGGCTACGAGCAGTACTTC.

In this sample, this clonotype turned up a few times. The rearrangement joins TRBV7-6 to TRBJ1-3, with D possibly being TRBD1 (5 bases). Trimming stripped 2 bases from V and 8 bases from J, with 22 bases between. The length of the CDR3 is 17 residues. CDR1 and CDR2 from the germline V gene are SGHVS and FNYEAQ. As DNA, the CDR3 is TGTGCCAGCAGCTTACAAGGTGAAGCCCAGGGAGGGGACACCATATATTTT. This encodes CASSLQGEAQGGDTIYF.

The table lists this clonotype with a few counts. This chain links TRBV7-8 with TRBJ2-7; 9 bases are shared with TRBD2. V gave up 5 bases and J gave up 0 bases; unmatched junction bases: 2. CDR3 length equals 14 residues. Germline CDR1 SGHVS, CDR2 FQNEAQ. The CDR3 is CASSISGSSYEQYF. In nucleotides, the CDR3 is TGTGCCAGCAGCATTAGCGGGAGCTCCTACGAGCAGTACTTC.

The chain uses TRBV13 and TRBJ2-3; 9 nucleotides align to TRBD2. Losses at the gene ends were 5 bases for V and 4 bases for J; bases not matched to a gene: 10. Germline CDR1 PRHDT, CDR2 FYEKMQ (reference sequence). CDR3 size: 16 residues. The CDR3 protein is CASSHPERGGADTQYF. Here the CDR3 DNA reads TGTGCCAGCAGCCACCCCGAGCGCGGGGGGGCAGATACGCAGTATTTT.

This clonotype was detected only a few times. The chain has TRBV27 and TRBJ2-2; 8 bases fit TRBD1. The ends lost 5 bases at V and 7 bases at J; junction bases unmatched: 3. The CDR3 sequence is 13 residues long. Per the germline V gene, CDR1 is MNHEY and CDR2 is SMNVEV (reference sequence). The CDR3 DNA follows: TGTGCCAGCAGTCCTACAGGGGGCGGGGAGCTGTTTTTT. As protein: CASSPTGGGELFF.

The CDR3 sequence is CASSLAGARNTEAFF. The CDR3, as DNA: TGTGCCAGCAGCTTAGCGGGCGCCAGGAACACTGAAGCTTTCTTT. This rearrangement joins TRBV13 to TRBJ1-1; D not resolved. The ends were cut back, 1 base at V and 1 base at J, with 10 bases in the middle. CDR3 length equals 15 residues. Germline V gene data show CDR1 as PRHDT and CDR2 as FYEKMQ (reference sequence).

This clonotype came up a few times. The chain links TRBV5-1 to TRBJ2-7, with TRBD1 matching over 11 bases. The CDR3 spans 14 residues. V was clipped by 4 bases and J by 5 bases; unmatched bases: 5. Looked up from germline, CDR1 is SGHRS and CDR2 is YFSETQ. The CDR3 nucleotides are TGCGCCAGCAGCACCGGACAGGGGGCTGACGAGCAGTACTTC. The encoded protein is CASSTGQGADEQYF.

The chain combines TRBV27 with TRBJ2-2; D might be TRBD2 (6 bases). Germline CDR1 and CDR2: MNHEY and SMNVEV (reference sequence). There are 15 residues in the CDR3. V shed 4 bases and J shed 2 bases, with 11 bases lying between them. The DNA of the CDR3 is TGTGCCAGCAGTTGGGGACTCCACAACACCGGGGAGCTGTTTTTT. Protein sequence: CASSWGLHNTGELFF.

V is TRBV6-4 and J is TRBJ2-3; 8 bases map to TRBD2. V dropped 2 bases and J dropped 3; count of bases not matched to a gene: 1. The CDR3 has 14 amino acids. The germline gives CDR1 MRHNA, CDR2 SNTAGT. The CDR3 region is CASSDTGGTDTQYF. The CDR3 DNA follows: TGTGCCAGCAGTGACACGGGGGGGACAGATACGCAGTATTTT.

As DNA, the CDR3 is TGTGCCAGCAGCTCTGGACTAGCGGGGGCTTACAATGAGCAGTTCTTC. Translating it yields CASSSGLAGAYNEQFF. The rearrangement uses TRBV7-3 and TRBJ2-1; 13 bases agree with TRBD2. The ends lost 4 bases at V and 4 bases at J; junction bases unmatched: 4. Germline values: CDR1 SGHTA, CDR2 FQGTGA. The CDR3 length is 16 residues.

This chain uses TRBV7-6 with TRBJ2-7; 8 nucleotides line up with TRBD1. In germline, CDR1 is SGHVS, CDR2 FNYEAQ. This CDR3 contains 13 residues. J was trimmed by 3 bases and V by 5 bases; bases with no gene match: 3. The CDR3 reads CASSPGGFYEQYF. The CDR3 coding sequence is TGTGCCAGCAGCCCAGGGGGCTTCTACGAGCAGTACTTC.

A few counts support this clonotype. V usage is TRBV3-1 and J usage is TRBJ2-1; 8 nucleotides align to TRBD2. With V trimmed by 4 bases and J by 9 bases, 5 bases remained unmatched. This CDR3 comprises 13 residues. Germline V gives CDR1 LGHDT, CDR2 YNNKEL (reference sequence). The CDR3 reads CASSPSAGGEQFF. The CDR3 DNA follows: TGTGCCAGCAGCCCCTCGGCGGGAGGTGAGCAGTTCTTC.

This clonotype was picked up a small number of times. CDR3 amino acids: CAISGRGGNEQFF. In DNA, the CDR3 is TGTGCCATCAGTGGCAGGGGCGGGAATGAGCAGTTCTTC. The V and J genes are TRBV10-3 and TRBJ2-1; the D gene is possibly TRBD1 (6 bases). Germline CDR1 and CDR2: ENHRY and SYGVKD. V lost 4 bases, J lost 7 bases, and 11 bases lay in between. This CDR3 spans 13 amino acids.

The gene calls are TRBV12-3 or TRBV12-4 and TRBJ2-3; D is perhaps TRBD1 or TRBD2 (6 bases each). Trimming left V 6 bases short and J 5 bases short, with 18 bases between. CDR3 length: 15 residues. The CDR3 sequence: CASRMTRRGGDTQYF. The CDR3 DNA follows: TGTGCCAGCAGGATGACTAGGAGAGGGGGAGATACGCAGTATTTT.

This clonotype was seen a handful of times. The V gene is TRBV6-5, the J gene TRBJ1-1; 8 bases map to TRBD1. V shed 6 bases, J shed 0 bases, and the junction held 6 bases outside the gene matches. This CDR3 contains 15 residues. Per germline, CDR1 MNHEY and CDR2 SVGAGI. The DNA of the CDR3 is TGTGCCAGCAGGAAGCGACAGGGGATGAACACTGAAGCTTTCTTT. Amino acid sequence: CASRKRQGMNTEAFF.

This clonotype turned up a few times. The chain joins TRBV7-3 to TRBJ2-7; perhaps TRBD1 as D (6 bases). Germline V CDR1 and CDR2: SGHTA, FQGTGA. The germline V and J ends were trimmed by 2 bases and 6 bases, with 11 bases remaining between them. There are 13 residues in the CDR3. CDR3 coding DNA: TGTGCCAGCAGCTTACACAGGGACGGCGAGCAGTACTTC. It is translated as CASSLHRDGEQYF.

This clonotype has a count of ten or more. This chain uses TRBV5-5 with TRBJ1-1; D call uncertain. Germline CDR1 SGHKS, CDR2 YYEKEE (reference sequence). The CDR3 sequence is 13 residues long. Trimming took 5 bases from V and 1 from J, leaving 9 bases between them. The CDR3, as DNA: TGTGCCAGCAGGTTAATCCCGAACACTGAAGCTTTCTTT. Translated, it gives CASRLIPNTEAFF.

In its sample, this clonotype was seen a few times. The chain recombines TRBV7-9 with TRBJ2-3; D not certain. The CDR3 has 12 residues. Germline-derived CDR1 and CDR2 are SEHNR and FQNEAQ (reference sequence). V lost 5 bases and J lost 4, with 7 bases in between. In DNA, the CDR3 is TGTGCCAGCAGCCTTGACTCAGATACGCAGTATTTT. Amino acids: CASSLDSDTQYF.